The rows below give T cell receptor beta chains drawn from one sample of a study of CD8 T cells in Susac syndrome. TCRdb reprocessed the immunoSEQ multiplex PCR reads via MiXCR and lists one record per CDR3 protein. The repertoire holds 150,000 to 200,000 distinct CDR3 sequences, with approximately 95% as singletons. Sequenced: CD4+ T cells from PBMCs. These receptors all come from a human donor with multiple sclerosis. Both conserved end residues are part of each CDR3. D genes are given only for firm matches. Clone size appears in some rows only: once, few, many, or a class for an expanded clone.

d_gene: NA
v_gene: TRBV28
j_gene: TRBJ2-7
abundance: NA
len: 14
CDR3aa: CASSSPPSSYEQYF
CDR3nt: TGTGCCAGCAGCTCACCGCCGAGCTCCTACGAGCAGTACTTC

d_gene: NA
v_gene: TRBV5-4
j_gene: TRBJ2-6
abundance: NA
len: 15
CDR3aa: CASGRQFSGANVLTF
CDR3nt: TGTGCCAGCGGCAGACAGTTCTCTGGGGCCAACGTCCTGACTTTC

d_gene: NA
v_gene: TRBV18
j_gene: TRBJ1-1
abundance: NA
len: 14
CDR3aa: CASSPASRSTEAFF
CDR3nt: TGTGCCAGCTCACCTGCCTCTAGATCCACTGAAGCTTTCTTT

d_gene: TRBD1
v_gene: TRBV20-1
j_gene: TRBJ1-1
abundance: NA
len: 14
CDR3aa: CSATKTGVRTEAFF
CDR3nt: TGCAGTGCTACGAAGACAGGGGTGCGGACTGAAGCTTTCTTT

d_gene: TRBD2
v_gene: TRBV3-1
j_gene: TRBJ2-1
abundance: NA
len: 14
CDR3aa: CASSLWREGGEQFF
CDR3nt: TGTGCCAGCAGCCTCTGGCGGGAGGGGGGTGAGCAGTTCTTC

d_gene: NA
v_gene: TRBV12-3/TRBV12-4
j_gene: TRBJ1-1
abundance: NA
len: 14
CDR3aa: CASSPRGGGTEAFF
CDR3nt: TGTGCCAGCAGTCCAAGGGGTGGGGGGACTGAAGCTTTCTTT

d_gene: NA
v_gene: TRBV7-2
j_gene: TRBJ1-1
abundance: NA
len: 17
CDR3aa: CASSLAAGHGVNTEAFF
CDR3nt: TGTGCCAGCAGCTTAGCCGCAGGGCATGGTGTGAACACTGAAGCTTTCTTT

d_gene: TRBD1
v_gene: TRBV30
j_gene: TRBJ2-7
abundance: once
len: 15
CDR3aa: CAWNDLGTGDYEQYF
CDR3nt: TGTGCCTGGAATGATCTTGGGACAGGGGACTACGAGCAGTACTTC

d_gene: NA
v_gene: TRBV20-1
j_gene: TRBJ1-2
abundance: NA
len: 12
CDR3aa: CSAWGRVYGYTF
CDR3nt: TGCAGTGCTTGGGGGCGGGTCTATGGCTACACCTTC

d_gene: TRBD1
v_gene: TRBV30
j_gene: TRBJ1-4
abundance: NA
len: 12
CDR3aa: CAWGTGGEKLFF
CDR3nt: TGTGCCTGGGGGACAGGGGGCGAAAAACTGTTTTTT

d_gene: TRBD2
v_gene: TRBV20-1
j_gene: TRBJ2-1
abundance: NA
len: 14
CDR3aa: CSAILAGGNNEQFF
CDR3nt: TGCAGTGCAATACTAGCGGGAGGTAACAATGAGCAGTTCTTC

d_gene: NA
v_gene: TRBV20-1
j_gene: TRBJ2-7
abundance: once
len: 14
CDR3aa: CSASRVPSSYEQYF
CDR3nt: TGCAGTGCGTCAAGGGTTCCCTCCTCCTACGAGCAGTACTTC

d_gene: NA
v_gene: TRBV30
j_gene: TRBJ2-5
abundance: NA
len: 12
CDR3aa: CASRENQETQYF
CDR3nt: TGTGCCTCCAGGGAGAACCAAGAGACCCAGTACTTC

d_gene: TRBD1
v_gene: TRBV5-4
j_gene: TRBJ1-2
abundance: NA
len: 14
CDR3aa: CASSSDRKDYGYTF
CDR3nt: TGTGCCAGCAGCTCGGACAGGAAAGACTATGGCTACACCTTC

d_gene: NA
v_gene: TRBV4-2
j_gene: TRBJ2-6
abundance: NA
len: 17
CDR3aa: CASSQAGTGSGANVLTF
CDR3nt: TGTGCCAGCAGCCAAGCCGGGACTGGCTCTGGGGCCAACGTCCTGACTTTC

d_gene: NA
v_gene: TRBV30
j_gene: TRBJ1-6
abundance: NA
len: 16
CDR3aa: CAWSYSGGPHNSPLHF
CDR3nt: TGTGCCTGGAGTTATTCCGGAGGACCCCATAATTCACCCCTCCACTTT

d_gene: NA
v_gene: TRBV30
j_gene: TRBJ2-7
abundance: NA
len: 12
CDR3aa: CAWSTGTREQYF
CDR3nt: TGTGCCTGGAGTACCGGGACACGCGAGCAGTACTTC

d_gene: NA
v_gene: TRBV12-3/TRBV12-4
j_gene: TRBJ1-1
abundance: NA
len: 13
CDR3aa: CASSLTASTEAFF
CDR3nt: TGTGCCAGCAGTTTAACAGCAAGCACTGAAGCTTTCTTT

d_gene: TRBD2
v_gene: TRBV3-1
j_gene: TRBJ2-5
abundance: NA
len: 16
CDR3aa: CASSQPTSGSGETQYF
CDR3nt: TGTGCCAGCAGCCAACCGACTAGCGGGAGTGGAGAGACCCAGTACTTC

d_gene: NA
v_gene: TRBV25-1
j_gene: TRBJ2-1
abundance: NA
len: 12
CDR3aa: CASSEQGNEQFF
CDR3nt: TGTGCCAGCAGTGAACAGGGGAATGAGCAGTTCTTC

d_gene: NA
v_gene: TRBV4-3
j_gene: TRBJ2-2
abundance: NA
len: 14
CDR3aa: CASSRQEGTGELFF
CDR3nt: TGCGCCAGCAGCCGCCAGGAGGGAACCGGGGAGCTGTTTTTT

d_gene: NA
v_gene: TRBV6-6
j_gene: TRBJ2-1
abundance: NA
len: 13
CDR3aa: CASSPDQYNEQFF
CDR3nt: TGTGCCAGCAGTCCAGACCAGTACAATGAGCAGTTCTTC

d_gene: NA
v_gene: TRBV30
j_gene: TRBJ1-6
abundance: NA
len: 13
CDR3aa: CAWSVQQSSPLHF
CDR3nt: TGTGCCTGGAGTGTACAACAGTCTTCACCCCTCCACTTT

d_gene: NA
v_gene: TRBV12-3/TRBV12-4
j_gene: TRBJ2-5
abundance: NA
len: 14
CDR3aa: CASSPRVVAETQYF
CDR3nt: TGTGCCAGCAGTCCCCGTGTAGTAGCGGAGACCCAGTACTTC

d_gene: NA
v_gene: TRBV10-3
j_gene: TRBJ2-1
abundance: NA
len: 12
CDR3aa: CAIKGGRNEQFF
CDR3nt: TGTGCCATCAAAGGGGGGCGGAATGAGCAGTTCTTC

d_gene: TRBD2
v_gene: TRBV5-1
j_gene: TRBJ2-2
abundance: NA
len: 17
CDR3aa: CASSLDILAGGAGELFF
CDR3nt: TGCGCCAGCAGCTTGGATATTCTAGCGGGAGGAGCCGGGGAGCTGTTTTTT

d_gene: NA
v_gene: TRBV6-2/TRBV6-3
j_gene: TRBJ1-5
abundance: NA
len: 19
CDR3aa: CASSYSTKTPGISNQPQHF
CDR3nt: TGTGCCAGCAGTTACTCGACTAAAACCCCGGGTATCAGCAATCAGCCCCAGCATTTT

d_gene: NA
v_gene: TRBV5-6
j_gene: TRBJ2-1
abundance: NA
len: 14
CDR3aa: CASRRQSGYNEQFF
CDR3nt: TGTGCCAGCAGACGACAGTCGGGGTACAATGAGCAGTTCTTC

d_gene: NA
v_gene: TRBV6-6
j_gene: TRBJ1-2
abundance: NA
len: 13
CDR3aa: CASRQAVFYGYTF
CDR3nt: TGTGCCAGTAGACAGGCCGTATTCTATGGCTACACCTTC

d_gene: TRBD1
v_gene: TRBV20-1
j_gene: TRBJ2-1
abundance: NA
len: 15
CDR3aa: CSATPLTGEGNEQFF
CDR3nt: TGCAGTGCCACCCCGCTGACAGGGGAAGGCAATGAGCAGTTCTTC

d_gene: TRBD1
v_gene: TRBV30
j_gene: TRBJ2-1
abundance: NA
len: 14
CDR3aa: CAWSGGTGGFEQFF
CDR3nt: TGTGCCTGGAGTGGGGGGACAGGGGGTTTCGAGCAGTTCTTC

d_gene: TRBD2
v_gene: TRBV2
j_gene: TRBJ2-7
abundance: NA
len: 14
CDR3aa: CASLLGLAFSEQYF
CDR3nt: TGTGCCAGCTTATTGGGACTAGCATTCTCCGAGCAGTACTTC

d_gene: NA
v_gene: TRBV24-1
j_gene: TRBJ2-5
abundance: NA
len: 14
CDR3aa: CATSDKYRPEAQYF
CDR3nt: TGTGCCACCAGTGATAAATACAGACCCGAGGCCCAGTACTTC

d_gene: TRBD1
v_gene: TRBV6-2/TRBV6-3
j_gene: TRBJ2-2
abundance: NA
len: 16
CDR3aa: CASSFPTGGFPGELFF
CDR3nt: TGTGCCAGCAGCTTCCCGACAGGGGGCTTCCCCGGGGAGCTGTTTTTT

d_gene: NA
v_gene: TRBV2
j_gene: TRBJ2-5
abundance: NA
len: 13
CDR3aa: CASREGDSRTQYF
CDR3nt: TGTGCCAGCAGAGAGGGGGACTCCCGGACCCAGTACTTC

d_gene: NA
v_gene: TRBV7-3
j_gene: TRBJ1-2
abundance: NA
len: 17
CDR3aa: CASSPDPDGTINYGYTF
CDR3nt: TGTGCCAGCAGCCCGGATCCGGACGGGACTATTAACTATGGCTACACCTTC

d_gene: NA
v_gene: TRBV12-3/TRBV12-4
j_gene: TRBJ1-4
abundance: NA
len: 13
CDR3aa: CASSEGGKGKLFF
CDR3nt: TGTGCCAGCAGTGAAGGGGGGAAAGGAAAACTGTTTTTT

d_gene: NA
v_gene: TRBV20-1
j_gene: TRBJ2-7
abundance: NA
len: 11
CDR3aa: CSAKLRGRKYF
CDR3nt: TGCAGTGCTAAACTCCGAGGGCGGAAGTACTTC

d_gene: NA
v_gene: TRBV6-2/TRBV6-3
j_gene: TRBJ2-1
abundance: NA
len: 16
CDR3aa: CATRPVGRSSYNEQFF
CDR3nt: TGTGCCACCCGACCCGTGGGGCGTAGCTCCTACAATGAGCAGTTCTTC

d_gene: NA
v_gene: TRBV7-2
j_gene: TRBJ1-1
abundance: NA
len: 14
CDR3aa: CASSFLQGDTEAFF
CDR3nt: TGTGCCAGCAGCTTTTTACAGGGAGACACTGAAGCTTTCTTT

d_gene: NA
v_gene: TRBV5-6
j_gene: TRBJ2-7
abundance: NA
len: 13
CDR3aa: CASSLRQVYEQYF
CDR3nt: TGTGCCAGCAGCCTCCGACAGGTCTACGAGCAGTACTTC

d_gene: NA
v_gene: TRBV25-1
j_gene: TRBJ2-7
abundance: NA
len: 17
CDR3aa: CASSDPREAGGVYEQYF
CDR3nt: TGTGCCAGCAGTGACCCTCGAGAGGCGGGTGGGGTTTACGAGCAGTACTTC

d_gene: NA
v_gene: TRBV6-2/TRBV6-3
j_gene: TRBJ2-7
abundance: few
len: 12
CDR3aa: CASSPPGVEQYF
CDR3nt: TGTGCCAGCAGCCCTCCCGGGGTCGAGCAGTACTTC